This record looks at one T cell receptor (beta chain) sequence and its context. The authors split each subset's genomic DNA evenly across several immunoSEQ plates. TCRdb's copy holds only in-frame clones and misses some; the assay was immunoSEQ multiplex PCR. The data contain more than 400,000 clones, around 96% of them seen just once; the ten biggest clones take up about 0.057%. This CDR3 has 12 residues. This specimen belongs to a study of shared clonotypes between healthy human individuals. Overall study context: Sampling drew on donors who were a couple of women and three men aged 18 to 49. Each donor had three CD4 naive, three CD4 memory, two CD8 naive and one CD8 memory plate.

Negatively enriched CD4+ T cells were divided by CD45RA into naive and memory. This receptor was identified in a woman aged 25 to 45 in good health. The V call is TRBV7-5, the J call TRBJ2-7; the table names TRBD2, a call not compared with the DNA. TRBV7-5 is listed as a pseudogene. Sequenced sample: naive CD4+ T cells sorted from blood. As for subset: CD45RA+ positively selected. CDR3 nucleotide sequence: TGTGCCAGCAGCTTAAGCATTGGCGAGCAGTACTTC. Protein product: CASSLSIGEQYF.